This TCR beta chain is drawn from a study of cytomegalovirus exposure and HLA in healthy donors. Primers: 60 Vbeta forward and 13 Jbeta reverse. TCRdb's table, derived via immunoSEQ multiplex PCR, lists solely in-frame clones and lacks some. The sample shows 140,000 or so clones, about 82% of them seen only once. J lost 3 bases, V lost 4 bases, and 5 bases had no gene match. Germline V gene data show CDR1 as SGHAT and CDR2 as FQNNGV. This CDR3 contains 15 residues. The count of this clone is one. Source material: PBMCs. The chain links TRBV11-2 to TRBJ2-3; 9 bases align to TRBD2. The receptor comes from a male donor in good health and CMV-seronegative. CDR3 loop: CASSSIAGDTDTQYF. DNA for the CDR3: TGTGCCAGCAGCTCAATAGCGGGGGATACAGATACGCAGTATTTT.